Below, 10 T cell receptor beta chains from the same sample are listed, as sequenced in a study of cytomegalovirus exposure and HLA in healthy donors. With 60 Vbeta and 13 Jbeta primers, the PCR was carried out. Method: immunoSEQ multiplex PCR; TCRdb's copy keeps in-frame clones and lacks some. Seen in this sample are 150,000 to 200,000 clones; the ten most common clones hold about 1.2%. Sample: PBMCs. The origin of the receptors is an older woman in good health and CMV-seronegative.

The CDR3 bases are TGTGCCAGTAGTATAGATCTAAGTGGGACAGGGCGGTTCACTGAAGCTTTCTTT. Translated: CASSIDLSGTGRFTEAFF. The genes are TRBV19 and TRBJ1-1; 9 bases are a match to TRBD1. The CDR3 is 18 amino acids. With 0 bases clipped from V and 4 bases from J, the junction kept 12 bases outside the gene matches. The germline V gene encodes CDR1 LNHDA and CDR2 SQIVND (reference sequence).

The genes are TRBV4-3 and TRBJ1-5; D is possibly TRBD1 (6 bases). The CDR3 loop spans 16 amino acids. From germline, CDR1 is LGHNA and CDR2 YSLEER. V was clipped by 0 bases and J by 0 bases, with 9 bases between them. CDR3 amino acids: CASSQDRTASNQPQHF. As DNA, the CDR3 is TGCGCCAGCAGCCAAGATAGGACAGCTAGCAATCAGCCCCAGCATTTT.

V is TRBV9 and J is TRBJ2-7; D ambiguous. The CDR3 consists of 14 residues. The V gene's germline CDR1 is SGDLS and CDR2 YYNGEE. V dropped 0 bases and J dropped 2 bases, with 9 bases sitting between them. Here the CDR3 reads CASSVGPSPYEQYF. The CDR3 nucleotides are TGTGCCAGCAGCGTAGGGCCCTCCCCCTACGAGCAGTACTTC. Full variable domain (outside the CDR3, taken from reference TRBV9 and TRBJ2-7): DSGVTQTPKHLITATGQRVTLRCSPRSGDLSVYWYQQSLDQGLQFLIQYYNGEERAKGNILERFSAQQFPDLHSELNLSSLELGDSALYFCASSVGPSPYEQYFGPGTRLTVT.

The chain couples TRBV5-4 to TRBJ2-7, with 8 nucleotides matching TRBD1. Trimming at V came to 2 bases and at J to 2 bases, leaving 6 bases not matched to a gene. The CDR3 has 15 amino acids. From germline, CDR1 is SGHNT and CDR2 YYREEE (reference sequence). Written as DNA, the CDR3 is TGTGCCAGCAGCTTTCAGGGGGCTGTCACCTACGAGCAGTACTTC. Translating gives CASSFQGAVTYEQYF.

The chain uses TRBV6-5 and TRBJ2-7; the match to TRBD1 covers 7 bases. The CDR3 extends over 15 amino acids. Trimming at V came to 6 bases and at J to 2 bases, leaving 10 bases not matched to a gene. Germline V lookup: CDR1 MNHEY, CDR2 SVGAGI. The CDR3 region is CASSQGDRPTYEQYF. The CDR3, as DNA: TGTGCCAGCAGCCAAGGGGACAGACCTACCTACGAGCAGTACTTC.

V usage is TRBV19 and J usage is TRBJ2-6; 8 bases map to TRBD1. J gave up 2 bases and V 5 bases, and 11 bases lay outside the gene matches. CDR3 length equals 18 residues. Germline V lookup: CDR1 LNHDA, CDR2 SQIVND (reference sequence). Here the CDR3 reads CASSPSGRGRTGANVLTF. For the CDR3, the DNA is TGTGCCAGTAGTCCCTCGGGCAGGGGGCGAACTGGGGCCAACGTCCTGACTTTC.

The V and J genes are TRBV7-8 and TRBJ2-1, with 7 bases lining up with TRBD2. The CDR3 covers 14 residues. Germline V gene sequence: CDR1 SGHVS, CDR2 FQNEAQ. V lost 8 bases, J lost 5 bases, and 9 bases stayed unmatched. The CDR3 reads CASHGGGSDNEQFF. The CDR3 DNA is TGTGCCAGCCATGGGGGAGGGTCGGACAATGAGCAGTTCTTC.

Comment on this clone: One end of the junction fails to match germline, which may point to a read error. V is TRBV7-3 and J is TRBJ2-7; D is unresolved. Germline V gene data show CDR1 as SGHTA and CDR2 as FQGTGA. CDR3 size: 12 residues. CDR3 sequence (DNA): TGTGCCAGCAGCGTTCCCAGGCCTATGGCCCACTTC. Translation: CASSVPRPMAHF.

The gene calls are TRBV7-9 and TRBJ1-1; a weak D match, TRBD1 (5 bases). Trimming took 3 bases from V and 6 from J, leaving 11 bases between them. Germline CDR1 reads SEHNR; CDR2 reads FQNEAQ (reference sequence). The CDR3 runs 13 residues. The CDR3 spells CASSFVGGAEAFF. CDR3 sequence (DNA): TGTGCCAGCAGCTTCGTGGGGGGGGCTGAAGCTTTCTTT.

CDR3 sequence reads: CASSLSATGAGYGYTF. In DNA form, the CDR3 reads TGTGCCAGCAGTTTATCAGCCACAGGGGCGGGCTATGGCTACACCTTC. This chain joins TRBV27 and TRBJ1-2; 7 bases map to TRBD1. CDR3 size: 16 residues. Germline-derived CDR1 and CDR2 are MNHEY and SMNVEV (reference sequence). Germline trimming cut 0 bases from V and 4 bases from J; bases unmatched to any gene: 8.